This record covers a single T cell receptor (beta chain). The antigen remains undetermined. Systemic immunosuppression or autoimmune disease history was grounds to exclude patients. The data were taken from a study of OX40 agonist ivuxolimab in advanced cancers. Study background: The group had a mean age of around 64 years, ranged from about 20 to 79, and was around 82% male. Partial responses were recorded for three patients, including one with hepatocellular carcinoma and two with cutaneous melanoma. Findings and caveats of the study: Antigen targets of the expanded peripheral T cells went undetermined.

The table came from immunoSEQ multiplex PCR; TCRdb's copy has only in-frame clones and leaves some out. Here the sample spans approximately 18,000 clones, 83% being singletons. The germline V gene encodes CDR1 SGHTA and CDR2 FQGNSA. The CDR3 loop spans 15 amino acids. V was clipped by 0 bases and J by 5 bases, with 14 bases between them. The sequencing used CD4+ or CD8+ T cells sorted from blood, collected in a trial of the OX40 agonist ivuxolimab. The receptor was isolated from an adult with an advanced solid tumor such as melanoma, head and neck, liver or kidney cancer. This chain links TRBV7-2 with TRBJ2-7; D might be TRBD1 (5 bases). This chain's CDR3 is CASSLAHRVRDEQYF. The DNA for the CDR3 is TGTGCCAGCAGCTTAGCGCACCGGGTCAGGGACGAGCAGTACTTC. The whole variable domain, filled in from reference TRBV7-2 and TRBJ2-7, reads GAGVSQSPSNKVTEKGKDVELRCDPISGHTALYWYRQSLGQGLEFLIYFQGNSAPDKSGLPSDRFSAERTGGSVSTLTIQRTQQEDSAVYLCASSLAHRVRDEQYFGPGTRLTVT.